This T cell receptor beta chain was identified during a study of cytomegalovirus exposure and HLA in healthy donors. Findings and caveats of the study: The likely explanation for a cluster of highly shared sequence variants was sequencing artifact.

This clone was counted once. Its target is not known. In the PCR, 60 Vbeta and 13 Jbeta primers were used. Original handling: Per a later analysis, the number of unique TCR beta chains was some 80 million, of which about 11 million were shared. Profiled with immunoSEQ multiplex PCR; TCRdb holds only in-frame clones, not every one. The D gene and trimming were derived from the DNA, and the V and J assignments and clone size from that table. The sample holds 100,000 or so clones; about 80% are singletons and the top ten take less than 8%. The sample was PBMCs. The origin of this receptor is a man aged 30-40 years in good health and CMV-seronegative.

Here the CDR3 reads CASERVSPLHF. Written as DNA, the CDR3 is TGTGCCAGCGAACGGGTTTCACCCCTCCACTTT. The chain is built from TRBV2 and TRBJ1-6; D not certain. The CDR3 extends over 11 amino acids. V lost 8 bases and J 9 bases, leaving 8 bases between the germline ends. Germline CDR1 reads SNHLY; CDR2 reads FYNNEI.